The 10 T cell receptor beta chains given below trace back to one sample, sequenced in a study of cytomegalovirus exposure and HLA in healthy donors. 13 Jbeta primers and 60 Vbeta primers were used for the PCR. Using immunoSEQ multiplex PCR, the repertoire was profiled, and TCRdb retains in-frame clones only, with some absent. The data hold 90,000 to 150,000 clones, with 15% observed a single time. The sequencing sample was made of PBMCs. These receptors were obtained from a young woman in good health and CMV-seronegative.

The J gene is TRBJ2-1, the V gene TRBV9; D is uncertain. The CDR3 has 16 residues. Germline assignment: CDR1 SGDLS and CDR2 YYNGEE. With 0 bases removed from V and 0 bases from J, the gap between germline ends came to 10 bases. DNA for the CDR3: TGTGCCAGCAGCGTAGCTGCCCATAGCTCCTACAATGAGCAGTTCTTC. Protein product: CASSVAAHSSYNEQFF.

V and J are TRBV6-5 and TRBJ2-7; 11 bases fit TRBD1. The V and J ends lost 2 bases and 6 bases, in that order; junction bases with no gene match: 6. The germline gives CDR1 MNHEY, CDR2 SVGAGI. The CDR3 runs to 15 residues. This CDR3 reads CASSYGGQGASEQYF. The CDR3 DNA reads TGTGCCAGCAGTTACGGCGGACAGGGGGCATCCGAGCAGTACTTC.

This clone was seen a few times. The chain employs TRBV13 and TRBJ2-1, with 12 nucleotides matching TRBD2. Germline V gene lookup returns CDR1 PRHDT and CDR2 FYEKMQ (reference sequence). The V gene end was trimmed by 5 bases and the J gene end by 1 base; junction bases not matched to a gene: 3. The CDR3 length is 16 residues. As DNA, the CDR3 is TGTGCCAGCAGCCGGACTAGCGGGACTTCCTACAATGAGCAGTTCTTC. Translated: CASSRTSGTSYNEQFF.

The chain couples TRBV5-1 to TRBJ2-1; D not certain. V lost 0 bases and J lost 6, with 4 bases in between. CDR3 size: 12 residues. Germline loops: CDR1 SGHRS, CDR2 YFSETQ. The CDR3, as DNA: TGCGCCAGCAGCTTGGAACTCAATGAGCAGTTCTTC. The encoded protein is CASSLELNEQFF.

V gene TRBV14 combines with J gene TRBJ1-1; 7 bases match TRBD1. CDR1 and CDR2 (germline): SGHDN, FVKESK. The CDR3 loop spans 14 amino acids. J was trimmed by 4 bases and V by 5 bases; bases with no gene match: 7. CDR3 DNA: TGTGCCAGCAGCTACGGACAGGTCGGCACTGAAGCTTTCTTT. The encoded protein is CASSYGQVGTEAFF. Using reference TRBV14 and TRBJ1-1 for the parts outside the CDR3, the full variable domain is EAGVTQFPSHSVIEKGQTVTLRCDPISGHDNLYWYRRVMGKEIKFLLHFVKESKQDESGMPNNRFLAERTGGTYSTLKVQPAELEDSGVYFCASSYGQVGTEAFFGQGTRLTVV.

This clone was seen a handful of times. J is TRBJ1-4 and V is TRBV18; D call uncertain. The CDR3 loop spans 14 amino acids. V lost 2 bases to trimming and J lost 8 bases, with 12 bases between them. Germline V gene sequence: CDR1 KGHSH, CDR2 LQKENI. The CDR3 DNA reads TGTGCCAGCTCACCAGATGGCCGTTTCGAAAAACTGTTTTTT. Translated, it gives CASSPDGRFEKLFF.

This clone was observed a few times. The chain uses TRBV25-1 and TRBJ2-1; 7 bases agree with TRBD2. The trim removed 7 bases at V and 9 bases at J, leaving 9 bases unmatched. The CDR3 loop spans 13 amino acids. Germline values: CDR1 MGHDK, CDR2 SYGVNS. CDR3 sequence (DNA): TGTGCCAGCAATGACGGGAGGTGGGGTGAGCAGTTCTTC. Translating gives CASNDGRWGEQFF.

V usage is TRBV27 and J usage is TRBJ2-1, with D tentatively TRBD2 (5 bases). The CDR3 extends over 14 amino acids. V was shortened by 5 bases and J by 3 bases, with 11 bases between the two germline ends. Germline CDR1 MNHEY, CDR2 SMNVEV (reference sequence). In DNA form, the CDR3 reads TGTGCCAGCAGTCCCTCCGGACTCTACAATGAGCAGTTCTTC. It is translated as CASSPSGLYNEQFF.

V gene TRBV14 combines with J gene TRBJ2-7; 9 nucleotides agree with TRBD1. The CDR3 extends over 20 amino acids. The germline V gene encodes CDR1 SGHDN and CDR2 FVKESK. The V gene end was trimmed by 0 bases and the J gene end by 0 bases; junction bases not matched to a gene: 15. This chain's CDR3 is CASSQDTGQGLGRSSYEQYF. The CDR3 region has the DNA TGTGCCAGCAGCCAAGATACAGGACAGGGGCTTGGCCGGAGCTCCTACGAGCAGTACTTC.

In this sample, this clone turned up a few times. The chain is built from TRBV2 and TRBJ2-7; TRBD1 agrees at 11 bases. J gave up 4 bases and V 2 bases, and 4 bases lay outside the gene matches. The CDR3 length is 15 residues. CDR1 is SNHLY and CDR2 is FYNNEI in the germline V gene. CDR3 region: CASSERTGGAYEQYF. The CDR3 region has the DNA TGTGCCAGCAGTGAAAGGACAGGGGGCGCGTACGAGCAGTACTTC. Combining the CDR3 with reference TRBV2 and TRBJ2-7 gives the whole variable domain EPEVTQTPSHQVTQMGQEVILRCVPISNHLYFYWYRQILGQKVEFLVSFYNNEISEKSEIFDDQFSVERPDGSNFTLKIRSTKLEDSAMYFCASSERTGGAYEQYFGPGTRLTVT.